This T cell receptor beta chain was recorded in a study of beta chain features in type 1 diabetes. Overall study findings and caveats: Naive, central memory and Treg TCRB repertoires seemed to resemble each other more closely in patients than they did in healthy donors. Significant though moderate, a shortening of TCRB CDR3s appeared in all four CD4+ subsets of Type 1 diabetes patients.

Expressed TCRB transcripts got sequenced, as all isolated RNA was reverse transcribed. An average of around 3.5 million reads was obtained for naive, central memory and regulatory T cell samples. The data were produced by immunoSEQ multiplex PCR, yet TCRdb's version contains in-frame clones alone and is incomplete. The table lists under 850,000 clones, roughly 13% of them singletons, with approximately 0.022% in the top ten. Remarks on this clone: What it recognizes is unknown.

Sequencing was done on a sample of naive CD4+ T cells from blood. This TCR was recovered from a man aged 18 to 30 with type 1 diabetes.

CDR3 sequence reads: CAWKAPETANYGYTF. CDR3 sequence (DNA): TGTGCCTGGAAGGCACCGGAGACAGCCAACTATGGCTACACCTTC. V usage is TRBV30 and J usage is TRBJ1-2; a possible D gene is TRBD1 (5 bases). The CDR3 consists of 15 residues. V lost 4 bases, J lost 2 bases, and 17 bases lay in between. Germline V gene sequence: CDR1 GTSNPN, CDR2 SVGIG (reference sequence).